These 12 T cell receptor beta chains originate from one sample sequenced in a study of blood T cell repertoires in COVID-19. Profiled with immunoSEQ multiplex PCR; TCRdb holds only in-frame clones, not every one. The sample has tens of thousands of clones; over 75% are singletons. Sequencing was carried out using peripheral blood. These receptor sequences come from a human donor in a cohort sampled during active COVID-19.

The chain couples TRBV5-1 to TRBJ1-2; D uncertain. Germline assignment: CDR1 SGHRS and CDR2 YFSETQ. V was clipped by 4 bases and J by 8 bases, with 15 bases between them. This CDR3 has 13 residues. The CDR3, as DNA: TGCGCCAGCAGCCCGAACTACCAGAGGGGCTACACCTTC. Protein product: CASSPNYQRGYTF.

The V call is TRBV30, the J call TRBJ1-2; TRBD1 aligns across 7 bases. The germline CDR1 and CDR2 sequences are GTSNPN and SVGIG (reference sequence). The ends lost 1 base at V and 4 bases at J; junction bases unmatched: 3. The CDR3 loop spans 13 amino acids. CDR3 region: CAWSATGAYGYTF. The CDR3 DNA reads as TGTGCCTGGAGTGCCACAGGGGCCTATGGCTACACCTTC.

The J gene is TRBJ2-5, the V gene TRBV10-1; tentatively, D is TRBD2 (5 bases). Germline values: CDR1 WNHNN, CDR2 SYGVQD (reference sequence). Trimming cost V 2 bases and J 9 bases, with 13 bases left between them. This CDR3 comprises 13 residues. The DNA for the CDR3 is TGCGCCAGCAGTGAGCAAGTGGGCGGGCCCCAGTACTTC. Translation gives CASSEQVGGPQYF.

Of note for this clone: Other DNA sequences from this sample encode an identical CDR3 as well. The V and J genes are TRBV19 and TRBJ2-3; D is unresolved. The CDR3 length is 12 residues. Germline values: CDR1 LNHDA, CDR2 SQIVND (reference sequence). V was cut by 6 bases and J by 0 bases, with 4 bases left in between. The CDR3 is CASSGSTDTQYF. CDR3 nucleotides: TGTGCCAGTAGCGGTAGCACAGATACGCAGTATTTT. The full variable domain, its missing parts supplied by reference TRBV19 and TRBJ2-3, is DGGITQSPKYLFRKEGQNVTLSCEQNLNHDAMYWYRQDPGQGLRLIYYSQIVNDFQKGDIAEGYSVSREKKESFPLTVTSAQKNPTAFYLCASSGSTDTQYFGPGTRLTVL.

The V gene is TRBV27, the J gene TRBJ1-1; 8 bases are a match to TRBD1. V lost 4 bases, J lost 4 bases, and 8 bases stayed unmatched. CDR1 MNHEY and CDR2 SMNVEV come from the germline V gene (reference sequence). This CDR3 has 15 amino acids. CDR3 protein: CASSSQGDYGTEAFF. DNA of the CDR3: TGTGCCAGCAGTTCACAGGGGGACTACGGCACTGAAGCTTTCTTT.

The J gene is TRBJ2-1, the V gene TRBV19; 11 bases align to TRBD2. The V segment lost 4 bases and the J segment 7 bases; nucleotides outside the gene matches: 3. Germline-derived CDR1 and CDR2 are LNHDA and SQIVND (reference sequence). The CDR3 length is 14 residues. DNA for the CDR3: TGTGCCAGTAGTACCACTAGCGGGAGTAATGAGCAGTTCTTC. Translating gives CASSTTSGSNEQFF.

The CDR3 DNA reads as TGTGCCAGTAGTTTCTCCCGGGACAGGGGGCATTCGACTAATGAAAAACTGTTTTTT. Its protein product is CASSFSRDRGHSTNEKLFF. The J gene is TRBJ1-4, the V gene TRBV19; the match to TRBD1 covers 12 bases. The CDR3 sequence is 19 residues long. The junction had 12 bases not matched to a gene; V was cut back by 5 bases and J by 2 bases. CDR1 and CDR2 (germline): LNHDA, SQIVND (reference sequence).

The V and J genes are TRBV7-2 and TRBJ1-1; 7 nucleotides match TRBD1. V gave up 0 bases and J gave up 5 bases; unmatched junction bases: 6. CDR3 length: 15 amino acids. CDR1 and CDR2 from the germline V gene are SGHTA and FQGNSA. The CDR3 DNA reads TGTGCCAGCAGCTTAGCGCTGGCAGGGGGTACTGAAGCTTTCTTT. Amino acid sequence: CASSLALAGGTEAFF. Drawing the rest from reference TRBV7-2 and TRBJ1-1, the complete variable domain is GAGVSQSPSNKVTEKGKDVELRCDPISGHTALYWYRQSLGQGLEFLIYFQGNSAPDKSGLPSDRFSAERTGGSVSTLTIQRTQQEDSAVYLCASSLALAGGTEAFFGQGTRLTVV.

This clone was observed a handful of times. The rearrangement joins TRBV13 to TRBJ1-3; 9 nucleotides align to TRBD1. The germline gives CDR1 PRHDT, CDR2 FYEKMQ (reference sequence). The CDR3 is made up of 16 amino acids. Trimming took 4 bases from V and 4 from J; bases not matched to a gene: 8. CDR3 sequence (DNA): TGTGCCAGCAGCTCTTTCCCGGGACAGGGAGGAAACACCATATATTTT. Translated, it gives CASSSFPGQGGNTIYF.

For the CDR3, the DNA is TGTGCCAGCAGCCAAGTCCCCCGGACAGCTAACTATGGCTACACCTTC. It translates to CASSQVPRTANYGYTF. The V and J genes are TRBV14 and TRBJ1-2; a weak D match, TRBD1 (6 bases). The CDR3 contains 16 residues. Trimming removed 1 base from V and 0 bases from J, with 12 bases in between. Germline V lookup: CDR1 SGHDN, CDR2 FVKESK. The variable domain in full, completed from reference TRBV14 and TRBJ1-2, reads EAGVTQFPSHSVIEKGQTVTLRCDPISGHDNLYWYRRVMGKEIKFLLHFVKESKQDESGMPNNRFLAERTGGTYSTLKVQPAELEDSGVYFCASSQVPRTANYGYTFGSGTRLTVV.

The chain carries TRBV7-8 and TRBJ1-2; D perhaps matches TRBD1 (6 bases). Germline V gene sequence: CDR1 SGHVS, CDR2 FQNEAQ. With 1 base removed from V and 7 bases from J, the gap between germline ends came to 19 bases. This CDR3 contains 16 residues. The CDR3 sequence is CASSLDLEDSRGGYTF. The CDR3 region has the DNA TGTGCCAGCAGCTTAGATTTGGAGGACAGTCGGGGTGGCTACACCTTC.

The genes are TRBV7-8 and TRBJ2-2; 7 bases are shared with TRBD2. Germline CDR1 reads SGHVS; CDR2 reads FQNEAQ. V was pared by 2 bases and J by 4 bases, with 4 bases of the junction left unmatched. The CDR3 is 15 amino acids. The chain's CDR3 is CASSLRREFTGELFF. The CDR3 nucleotides are TGTGCCAGCAGCTTAAGGCGGGAGTTCACCGGGGAGCTGTTTTTT. Full variable domain (missing parts from reference TRBV7-8 and TRBJ2-2): GAGVSQSPRYKVAKRGQDVALRCDPISGHVSLFWYQQALGQGPEFLTYFQNEAQLDKSGLPSDRFFAERPEGSVSTLKIQRTQQEDSAVYLCASSLRREFTGELFFGEGSRLTVL.